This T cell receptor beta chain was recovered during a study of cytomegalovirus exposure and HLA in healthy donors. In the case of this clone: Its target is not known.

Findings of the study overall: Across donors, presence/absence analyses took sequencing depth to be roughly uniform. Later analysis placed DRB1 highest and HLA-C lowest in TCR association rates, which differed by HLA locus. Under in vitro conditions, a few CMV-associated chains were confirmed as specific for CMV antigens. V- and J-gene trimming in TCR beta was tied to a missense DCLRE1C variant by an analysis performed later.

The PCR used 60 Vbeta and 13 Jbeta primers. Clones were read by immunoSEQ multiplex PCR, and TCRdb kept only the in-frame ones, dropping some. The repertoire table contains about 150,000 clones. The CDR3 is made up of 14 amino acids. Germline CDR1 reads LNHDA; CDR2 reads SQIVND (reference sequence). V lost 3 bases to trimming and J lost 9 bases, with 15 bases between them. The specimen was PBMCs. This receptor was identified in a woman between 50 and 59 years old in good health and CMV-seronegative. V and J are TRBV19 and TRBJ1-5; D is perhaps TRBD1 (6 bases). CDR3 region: CASSIRGGYWPQHF. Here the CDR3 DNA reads TGTGCCAGTAGTATCAGGGGCGGGTATTGGCCCCAGCATTTT.